This TCR beta chain was obtained from a study of blood T cell repertoires in COVID-19. Study details: Samples representing acute and convalescent COVID-19 were sourced from the United States, Italy and Spain. T cells, B-cell-depleted T cells, or PBMCs supplied cDNA or gDNA.

Per the authors' pipeline: From reference gene primer amplification, estimates of nucleated cell counts were derived. TCRdb's copy holds only in-frame clones and misses some; the assay was immunoSEQ multiplex PCR. Clone size and the V and J calls come from that table; the DNA yielded D and trimming. The sample has 200,000 to 300,000 clones, around 84% seen once. V lost 5 bases, J lost 4 bases, and 9 bases lay in between. The CDR3 runs 12 residues. Germline V gives CDR1 SGHRS, CDR2 YFSETQ. Specimen: peripheral blood. The J gene is TRBJ1-1, the V gene TRBV5-1; D might be TRBD1 (6 bases). This receptor was obtained from a woman aged 55-70 years with COVID-19, enrolled during active disease. The DNA for the CDR3 is TGCGCCAGCAGACAGGGCAGCACTGAAGCTTTCTTT. Encoded protein: CASRQGSTEAFF.